Included here is one T cell receptor (beta chain) sequence, with context. As yet, its antigen is unknown. This record comes from a study of PD-L1 blockade in urothelial cancer. Across the whole study: Blood analysis was done at 3 weeks (second dose) and 6 weeks after treatment began. Study conclusions and caveats: Better progression-free and overall survival followed lower pretreatment blood clonality.

Patients each gave 1 to 8 samples, pretreatment and on-treatment. Into every PCR, synthetic TCR analog templates were spiked. The repertoire was sequenced with immunoSEQ multiplex PCR; TCRdb's copy has only in-frame clones and lacks some. The profile shows 65,000 to 80,000 clones, 84% of them singletons. V gave up 4 bases and J gave up 8 bases; unmatched junction bases: 12. Per germline, CDR1 LGHNT and CDR2 FRNRAP. The CDR3 loop spans 16 amino acids. The genes are TRBV12-5 and TRBJ1-3; 9 nucleotides agree with TRBD1. This receptor was identified in a man in his 70s with urothelial cancer. The input for sequencing was PBMCs, taken around atezolizumab (anti-PD-L1) treatment. The CDR3 spells CASGSTPADRGYTIYF. CDR3 coding DNA: TGTGCTAGTGGTTCCACCCCTGCGGACAGGGGATACACCATATATTTT. The variable domain in full, with the rest retrieved from reference TRBV12-5 and TRBJ1-3, is DARVTQTPRHKVTEMGQEVTMRCQPILGHNTVFWYRQTMMQGLELLAYFRNRAPLDDSGMPKDRFSAEMPDATLATLKIQPSEPRDSAVYFCASGSTPADRGYTIYFGEGSWLTVV.